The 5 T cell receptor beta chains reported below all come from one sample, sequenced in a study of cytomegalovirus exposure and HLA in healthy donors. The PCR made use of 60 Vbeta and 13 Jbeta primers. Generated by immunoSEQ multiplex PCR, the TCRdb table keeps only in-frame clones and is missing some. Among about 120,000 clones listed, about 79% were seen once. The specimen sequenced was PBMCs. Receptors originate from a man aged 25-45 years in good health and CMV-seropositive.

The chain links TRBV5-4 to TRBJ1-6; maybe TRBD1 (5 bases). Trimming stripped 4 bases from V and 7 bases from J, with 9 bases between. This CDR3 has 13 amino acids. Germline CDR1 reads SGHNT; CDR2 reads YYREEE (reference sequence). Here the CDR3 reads CASSTGGNSPLHF. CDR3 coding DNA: TGTGCCAGCAGCACAGGCGGAAATTCACCCCTCCACTTT.

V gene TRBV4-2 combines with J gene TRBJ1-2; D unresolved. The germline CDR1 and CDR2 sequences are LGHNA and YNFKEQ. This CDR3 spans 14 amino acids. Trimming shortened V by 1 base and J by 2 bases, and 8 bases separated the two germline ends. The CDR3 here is CASSQGGQNYGYTF. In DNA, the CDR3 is TGTGCCAGCAGCCAAGGAGGGCAGAACTATGGCTACACCTTC.

The CDR3 DNA is TGTGCCATCACCCTAACTAGCGAAACAGATACGCAGTATTTT. It is translated as CAITLTSETDTQYF. The gene calls are TRBV10-3 and TRBJ2-3, with 7 bases aligning to TRBD2. The V gene end was trimmed by 7 bases and the J gene end by 3 bases; junction bases not matched to a gene: 7. The CDR3 has 14 residues. Germline CDR1 ENHRY, CDR2 SYGVKD.

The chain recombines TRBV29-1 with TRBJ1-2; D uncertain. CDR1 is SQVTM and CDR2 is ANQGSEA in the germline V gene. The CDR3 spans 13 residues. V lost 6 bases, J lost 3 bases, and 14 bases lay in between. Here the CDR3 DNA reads TGCAGCGTGGTAACCGCGGGGTACTATGGCTACACCTTC. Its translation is CSVVTAGYYGYTF.

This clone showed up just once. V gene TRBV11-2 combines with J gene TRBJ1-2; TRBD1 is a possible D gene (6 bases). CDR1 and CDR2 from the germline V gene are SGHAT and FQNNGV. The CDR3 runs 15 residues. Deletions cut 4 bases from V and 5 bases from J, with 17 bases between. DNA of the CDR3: TGTGCCAGCAGCTCTACGGGACACCGAACTTATGGCTACACCTTC. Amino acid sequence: CASSSTGHRTYGYTF. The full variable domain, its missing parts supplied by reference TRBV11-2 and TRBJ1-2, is EAGVAQSPRYKIIEKRQSVAFWCNPISGHATLYWYQQILGQGPKLLIQFQNNGVVDDSQLPKDRFSAERLKGVDSTLKIQPAKLEDSAVYLCASSSTGHRTYGYTFGSGTRLTVV.